These 3 T cell receptor beta chains were all obtained from the same sample, sequenced in a study of blood T cell repertoires in COVID-19. Profiled with immunoSEQ multiplex PCR; TCRdb holds only in-frame clones, not every one. Of approximately 210,000 clones in the sample, about 88% were seen once. Sequencing used peripheral blood. Every receptor here comes from a human donor in a cohort sampled during active COVID-19.

V and J are TRBV4-1 and TRBJ2-1; D remains unclear. V dropped 1 base and J dropped 7 bases, with 2 bases sitting between them. Germline V gives CDR1 MGHRA, CDR2 YSYEKL. This CDR3 is built from 11 residues. CDR3: CASSQANEQFF. CDR3 bases: TGCGCCAGCAGCCAAGCTAATGAGCAGTTCTTC.

To note about this clone: This sample includes further DNA sequences coding for the same CDR3. V usage is TRBV6-5 and J usage is TRBJ1-2; 11 nucleotides align to TRBD1. The germline V gene has CDR1 MNHEY and CDR2 SVGAGI. V gave up 6 bases and J gave up 7 bases; unmatched junction bases: 4. CDR3 length: 13 amino acids. In DNA, the CDR3 is TGTGCCAGCAGAACCGGGACAGGGGGTGGCTACACCTTC. Amino acid sequence: CASRTGTGGGYTF.

The V and J genes are TRBV7-6 and TRBJ2-1, with D maybe TRBD2 (6 bases). Trimming cost V 5 bases and J 7 bases, with 12 bases left between them. This CDR3 is 13 amino acids long. Per the germline V gene, CDR1 is SGHVS and CDR2 is FNYEAQ. The CDR3 spells CASSASGGNEQFF. The CDR3 bases are TGTGCCAGCAGCGCTTCCGGGGGAAATGAGCAGTTCTTC.